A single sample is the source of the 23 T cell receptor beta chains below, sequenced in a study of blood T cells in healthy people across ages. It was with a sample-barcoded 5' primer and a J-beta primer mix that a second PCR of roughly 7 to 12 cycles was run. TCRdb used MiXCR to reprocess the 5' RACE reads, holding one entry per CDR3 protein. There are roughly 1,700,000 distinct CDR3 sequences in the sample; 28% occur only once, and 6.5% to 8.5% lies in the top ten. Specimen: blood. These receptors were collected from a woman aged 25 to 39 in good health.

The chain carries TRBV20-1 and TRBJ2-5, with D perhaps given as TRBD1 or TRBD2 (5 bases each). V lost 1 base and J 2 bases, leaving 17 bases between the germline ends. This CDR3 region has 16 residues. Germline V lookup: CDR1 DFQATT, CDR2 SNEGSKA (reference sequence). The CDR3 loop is CSARGGSTRGQETQYF. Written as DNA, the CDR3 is TGCAGTGCTAGAGGGGGGTCTACCAGAGGTCAAGAGACCCAGTACTTC.

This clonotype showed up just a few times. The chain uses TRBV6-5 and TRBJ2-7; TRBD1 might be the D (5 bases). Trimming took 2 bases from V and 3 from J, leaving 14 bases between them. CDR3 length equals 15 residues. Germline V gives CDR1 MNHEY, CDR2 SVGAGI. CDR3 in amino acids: CASSYRGALGYEQYF. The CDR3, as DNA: TGTGCCAGCAGTTACCGTGGGGCCCTAGGCTACGAGCAGTACTTC.

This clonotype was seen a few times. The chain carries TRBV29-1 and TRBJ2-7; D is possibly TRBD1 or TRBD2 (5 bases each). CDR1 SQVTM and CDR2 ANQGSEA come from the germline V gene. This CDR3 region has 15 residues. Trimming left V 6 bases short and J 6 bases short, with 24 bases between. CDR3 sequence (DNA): TGCAGCGTGGAGACCGGGACGGCACGTCGTAGCGAGCAGTACTTC. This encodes CSVETGTARRSEQYF.

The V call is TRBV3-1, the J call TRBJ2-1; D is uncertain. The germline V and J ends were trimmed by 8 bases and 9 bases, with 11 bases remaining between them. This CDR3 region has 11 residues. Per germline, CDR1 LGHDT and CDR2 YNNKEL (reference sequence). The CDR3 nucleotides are TGTGCCAGCGGAGAGTGGGGTGAGCAGTTCTTC. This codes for CASGEWGEQFF.

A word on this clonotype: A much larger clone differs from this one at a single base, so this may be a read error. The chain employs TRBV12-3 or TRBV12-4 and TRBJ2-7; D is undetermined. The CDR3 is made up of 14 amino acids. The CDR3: CASSSETASYEQHF. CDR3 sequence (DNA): TGTGCCAGCAGTTCGGAGACGGCGTCCTACGAGCAGCACTTC.

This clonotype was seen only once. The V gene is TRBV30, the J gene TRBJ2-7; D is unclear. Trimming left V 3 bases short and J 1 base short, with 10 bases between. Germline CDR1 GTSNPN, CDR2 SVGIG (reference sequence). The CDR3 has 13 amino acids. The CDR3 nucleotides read TGTGCCTGGAGGGGTCAGGTTTCCTACGAGCAGTACTTC. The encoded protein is CAWRGQVSYEQYF.

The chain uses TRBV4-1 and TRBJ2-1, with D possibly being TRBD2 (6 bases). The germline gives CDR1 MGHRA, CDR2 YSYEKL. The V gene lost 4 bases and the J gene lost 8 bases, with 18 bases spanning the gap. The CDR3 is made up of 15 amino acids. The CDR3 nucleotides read TGCGCCAGCAGCCCCGACGGGGGAGCCCTTTATGAGCAGTTCTTC. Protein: CASSPDGGALYEQFF.

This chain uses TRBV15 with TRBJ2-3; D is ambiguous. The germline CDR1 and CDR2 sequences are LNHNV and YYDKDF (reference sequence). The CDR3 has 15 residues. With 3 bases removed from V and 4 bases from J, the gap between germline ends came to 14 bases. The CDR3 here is CATSSAETSPDTQYF. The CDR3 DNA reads TGTGCCACCAGCAGTGCGGAGACTTCGCCAGATACGCAGTATTTT.

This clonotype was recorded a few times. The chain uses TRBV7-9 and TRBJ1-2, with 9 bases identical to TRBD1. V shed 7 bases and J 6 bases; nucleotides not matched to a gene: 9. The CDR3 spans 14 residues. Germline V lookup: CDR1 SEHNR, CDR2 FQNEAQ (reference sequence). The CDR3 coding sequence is TGTGCCAGCAACGTCGCGGGGACAGGGAATGGCTACACCTTC. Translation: CASNVAGTGNGYTF.

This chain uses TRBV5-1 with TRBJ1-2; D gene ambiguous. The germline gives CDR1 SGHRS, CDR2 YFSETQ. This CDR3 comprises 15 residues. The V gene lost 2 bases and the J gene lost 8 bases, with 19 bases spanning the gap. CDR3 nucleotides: TGCGCCAGCAGCTTCGAACATCCGTCAAGGGAAGGCTACACCTTC. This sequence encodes CASSFEHPSREGYTF. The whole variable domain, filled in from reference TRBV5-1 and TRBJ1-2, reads KAGVTQTPRYLIKTRGQQVTLSCSPISGHRSVSWYQQTPGQGLQFLFEYFSETQRNKGNFPGRFSGRQFSNSRSEMNVSTLELGDSALYLCASSFEHPSREGYTFGSGTRLTVV.

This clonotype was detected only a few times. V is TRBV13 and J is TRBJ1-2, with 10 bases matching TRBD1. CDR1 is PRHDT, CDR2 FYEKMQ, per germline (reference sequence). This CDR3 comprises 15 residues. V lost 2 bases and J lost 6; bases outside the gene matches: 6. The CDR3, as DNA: TGTGCCAGCAGCTTAACGACAGGGGGCGCGGATGGCTACACCTTC. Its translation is CASSLTTGGADGYTF. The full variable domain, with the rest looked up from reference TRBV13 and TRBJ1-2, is AAGVIQSPRHLIKEKRETATLKCYPIPRHDTVYWYQQGPGQDPQFLISFYEKMQSDKGSIPDRFSAQQFSDYHSELNMSSLELGDSALYFCASSLTTGGADGYTFGSGTRLTVV.

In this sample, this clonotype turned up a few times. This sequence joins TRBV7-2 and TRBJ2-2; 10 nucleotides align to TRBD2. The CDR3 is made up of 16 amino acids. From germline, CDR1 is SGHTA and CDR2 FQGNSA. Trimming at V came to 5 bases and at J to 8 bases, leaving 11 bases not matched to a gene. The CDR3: CASSKAGTSAQGELFF. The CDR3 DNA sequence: TGTGCCAGCAGCAAAGCCGGGACTAGCGCCCAGGGGGAGCTGTTTTTT.

This chain's CDR3 is CASSLTGAAVRDTQYF. CDR3 nucleotide sequence: TGTGCCAGCAGCTTGACCGGGGCGGCGGTTCGGGATACGCAGTATTTT. This chain uses TRBV7-2 with TRBJ2-3; D assignment may be TRBD1 or TRBD2 (5 bases each). Trimming removed 3 bases from V and 6 bases from J, with 19 bases in between. This CDR3 has 16 amino acids. Per the germline V gene, CDR1 is SGHTA and CDR2 is FQGNSA.

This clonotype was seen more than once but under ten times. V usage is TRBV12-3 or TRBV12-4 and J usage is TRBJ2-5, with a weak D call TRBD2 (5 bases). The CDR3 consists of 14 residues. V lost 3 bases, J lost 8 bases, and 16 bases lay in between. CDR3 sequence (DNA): TGTGCCAGCAGTTTGAGAGGGCGAGGAGATACCCAGTACTTC. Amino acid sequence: CASSLRGRGDTQYF.

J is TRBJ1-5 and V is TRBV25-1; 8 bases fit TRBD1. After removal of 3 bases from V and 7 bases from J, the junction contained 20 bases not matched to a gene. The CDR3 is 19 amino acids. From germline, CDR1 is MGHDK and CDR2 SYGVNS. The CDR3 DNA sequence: TGTGCCAGCAGTGACCACAGGGGGGACAAGGACAGGGTCGGCCAGCCCCAGCATTTT. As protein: CASSDHRGDKDRVGQPQHF.

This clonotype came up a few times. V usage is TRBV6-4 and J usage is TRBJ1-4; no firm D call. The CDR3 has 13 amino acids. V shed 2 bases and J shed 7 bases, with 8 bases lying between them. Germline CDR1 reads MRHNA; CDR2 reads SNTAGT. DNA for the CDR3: TGTGCCAGCAGTGACAGGGAGGGTGAAAAACTGTTTTTT. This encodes CASSDREGEKLFF.

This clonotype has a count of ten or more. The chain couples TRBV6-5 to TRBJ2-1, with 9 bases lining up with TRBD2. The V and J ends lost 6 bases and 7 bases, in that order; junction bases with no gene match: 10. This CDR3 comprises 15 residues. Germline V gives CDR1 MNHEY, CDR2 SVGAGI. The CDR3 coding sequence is TGTGCCAGCAGCCCCCCGGCGGGGGGGCCAAATGAGCAGTTCTTC. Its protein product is CASSPPAGGPNEQFF.

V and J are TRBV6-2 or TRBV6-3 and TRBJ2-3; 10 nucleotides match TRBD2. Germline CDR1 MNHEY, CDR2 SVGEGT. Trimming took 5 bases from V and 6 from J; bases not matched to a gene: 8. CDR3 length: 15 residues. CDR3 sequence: CASSTTSGPMDTQYF. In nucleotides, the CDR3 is TGTGCCAGCAGTACGACTAGCGGGCCTATGGATACGCAGTATTTT.

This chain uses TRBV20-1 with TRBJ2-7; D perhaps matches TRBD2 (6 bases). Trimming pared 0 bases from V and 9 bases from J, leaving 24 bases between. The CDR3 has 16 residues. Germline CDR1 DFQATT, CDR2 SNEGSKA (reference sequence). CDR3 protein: CSARERRDRSYNGQYF. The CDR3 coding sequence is TGCAGTGCTAGAGAGCGGCGGGACCGCTCCTACAATGGGCAGTACTTC.

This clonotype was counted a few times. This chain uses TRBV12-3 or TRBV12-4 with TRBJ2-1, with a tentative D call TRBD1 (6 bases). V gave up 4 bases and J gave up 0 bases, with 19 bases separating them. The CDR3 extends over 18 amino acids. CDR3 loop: CASSSLTGIGASYNEQFF. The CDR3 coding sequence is TGTGCCAGCAGTTCATTAACAGGGATCGGGGCCTCCTACAATGAGCAGTTCTTC.

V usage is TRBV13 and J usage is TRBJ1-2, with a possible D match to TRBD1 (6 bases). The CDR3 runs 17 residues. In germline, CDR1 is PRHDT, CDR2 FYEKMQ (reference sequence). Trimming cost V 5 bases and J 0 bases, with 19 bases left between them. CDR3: CASSKGGPLGPNYGYTF. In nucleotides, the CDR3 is TGTGCCAGCAGCAAAGGGGGACCCTTAGGTCCTAACTATGGCTACACCTTC.

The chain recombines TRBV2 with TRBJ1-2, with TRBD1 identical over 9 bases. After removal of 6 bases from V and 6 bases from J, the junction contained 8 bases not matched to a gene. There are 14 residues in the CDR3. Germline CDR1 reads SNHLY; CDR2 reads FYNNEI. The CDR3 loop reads CASRGWTGANGYTF. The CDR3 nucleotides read TGTGCCAGCAGGGGATGGACAGGGGCCAATGGCTACACCTTC.

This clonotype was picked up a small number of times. CDR3 amino acids: CASSVAPSTDTQYF. As DNA, the CDR3 is TGTGCCAGCAGCGTTGCCCCTAGCACAGATACGCAGTATTTT. The chain combines TRBV9 with TRBJ2-3; D gene unclear. Trimming pared 2 bases from V and 0 bases from J, leaving 7 bases between. Germline V gene sequence: CDR1 SGDLS, CDR2 YYNGEE. CDR3 length: 14 residues. Full variable domain (outside the CDR3, taken from reference TRBV9 and TRBJ2-3): DSGVTQTPKHLITATGQRVTLRCSPRSGDLSVYWYQQSLDQGLQFLIQYYNGEERAKGNILERFSAQQFPDLHSELNLSSLELGDSALYFCASSVAPSTDTQYFGPGTRLTVL.